This entry lists 25 T cell receptor beta chains sequenced from one sample in a study of cytomegalovirus exposure and HLA in healthy donors (dated by TCRdb to the late 2010s). To prepare the library, the immunoSEQ multiplex PCR assay was applied. A mixture of 60 forward primers for TCR Vbeta segments and 13 reverse primers for TCR Jbeta segments was used in the multiplex PCR. Not all clones reach the TCRdb copy of this immuneACCESS table, which keeps in-frame sequences only. Checked studies attribute under half of the gap to unresolved V genes and leave the rest unexplained. This sample lists some 200,000 clones; 70% to 85% were detected once. The ten largest clones represent roughly 0.1% of the sample. Sequencing was carried out using PBMCs. The receptors shown here come from a boy aged 2-15 years in good health and CMV-seronegative.

A few counts support this clone. This chain joins TRBV15 and TRBJ2-7; the D is unclear. This CDR3 region has 16 residues. Germline V gives CDR1 LNHNV, CDR2 YYDKDF (reference sequence). The germline V and J ends were trimmed by 0 bases and 3 bases, with 15 bases remaining between them. CDR3 in amino acids: CATSRDMAGVGYEQYF. Written as DNA, the CDR3 is TGTGCCACCAGCAGAGATATGGCAGGCGTGGGCTACGAGCAGTACTTC.

The V call is TRBV5-8, the J call TRBJ2-5; D uncertain. The CDR3 loop spans 15 amino acids. CDR1 is SGHTS and CDR2 is YDEGEE in the germline V gene. V was cut by 4 bases and J by 1 base, with 14 bases left in between. The CDR3 region has the DNA TGTGCCAGCAGCCTAACCCTCTATGCCCAAGAGACCCAGTACTTC. Protein product: CASSLTLYAQETQYF.

The chain has TRBV4-1 and TRBJ1-4, with D unclear. Germline assignment: CDR1 MGHRA and CDR2 YSYEKL. CDR3 length equals 18 residues. V was shortened by 4 bases and J by 5 bases, with 23 bases between the two germline ends. Here the CDR3 DNA reads TGCGCCAGCAGCCCCGGGTCCGGAATTATATACTCAAATGAAAAACTGTTTTTT. It translates to CASSPGSGIIYSNEKLFF.

V is TRBV5-1 and J is TRBJ2-3; the D gene is possibly TRBD2 (5 bases). The CDR3 totals 15 residues. CDR1 SGHRS and CDR2 YFSETQ come from the germline V gene. Trimming left V 0 bases short and J 6 bases short, with 14 bases between. CDR3 protein: CASSLGAGVEDTQYF. The CDR3 region has the DNA TGCGCCAGCAGCTTGGGTGCGGGCGTGGAGGATACGCAGTATTTT.

V is TRBV28 and J is TRBJ2-7, with 9 positions matching TRBD2. The V gene's germline CDR1 is MDHEN and CDR2 SYDVKM. With 2 bases clipped from V and 2 bases from J, the junction kept 4 bases outside the gene matches. The CDR3 is made up of 15 amino acids. Written as DNA, the CDR3 is TGTGCCAGCAGTTTAGAATCTAGCGGGGCCTACGAGCAGTACTTC. It translates to CASSLESSGAYEQYF.

The chain recombines TRBV7-9 with TRBJ2-5; D might be TRBD1 (6 bases). Trimming took 1 base from V and 1 from J, leaving 13 bases between them. This CDR3 spans 16 amino acids. CDR1 and CDR2 from the germline V gene are SEHNR and FQNEAQ (reference sequence). CDR3 coding DNA: TGTGCCAGCAGCTTAGGAAGGGCGGACAGCCAAGAGACCCAGTACTTC. It translates to CASSLGRADSQETQYF.

CDR3 residues: CASSGTGATTNYGYTF. In DNA form, the CDR3 reads TGCGCCAGCAGCGGCACAGGGGCTACAACGAACTATGGCTACACCTTC. The chain uses TRBV5-1 and TRBJ1-2; 7 bases map to TRBD1. J gave up 2 bases and V 4 bases, and 11 bases lay outside the gene matches. This CDR3 contains 16 residues. CDR1 is SGHRS and CDR2 is YFSETQ in the germline V gene.

A note on this clone: Because it lacks the conserved phenylalanine or tryptophan at the end, this CDR3 is likely a read error. The J gene is TRBJ1-2, the V gene TRBV4-3; weak D call: TRBD1 (5 bases). This CDR3 is 14 amino acids long. Germline CDR1 is LGHNA and CDR2 is YSLEER. V lost 1 base and J 6 bases, leaving 12 bases between the germline ends. The CDR3 is CASSQVSGKHGYTL. The CDR3 DNA reads as TGCGCCAGCAGCCAAGTCTCAGGGAAACATGGCTACACCCTC.

V and J are TRBV7-2 and TRBJ2-7; 7 positions agree with TRBD2. V trimming: 7 bases; J trimming: 1 base; junction bases outside the gene matches: 7. The CDR3 length is 14 residues. Germline V gene data show CDR1 as SGHTA and CDR2 as FQGNSA. CDR3 nucleotide sequence: TGTGCCAGCACCTTCCCCGGGGGGTCCTACGAGCAGTACTTC. Residues: CASTFPGGSYEQYF. The full variable domain, its missing parts supplied by reference TRBV7-2 and TRBJ2-7, is GAGVSQSPSNKVTEKGKDVELRCDPISGHTALYWYRQSLGQGLEFLIYFQGNSAPDKSGLPSDRFSAERTGGSVSTLTIQRTQQEDSAVYLCASTFPGGSYEQYFGPGTRLTVT.

V and J are TRBV4-3 and TRBJ2-5; perhaps TRBD2 as D (6 bases). The tail of the sequence fits TRBJ2-7 better, so the J call may be wrong. This CDR3 is 15 amino acids long. Germline loops: CDR1 LGHNA, CDR2 YSLEER. The CDR3 coding sequence is TGCGCCAGCAGCCAAGATTGGCGGGGCCCATACGAGCAGTACTTC. Translating gives CASSQDWRGPYEQYF.

The chain has TRBV13 and TRBJ2-7, with 12 positions matching TRBD1. Trimming removed 5 bases from V and 6 bases from J; junction bases left unmatched: 14. Germline V gives CDR1 PRHDT, CDR2 FYEKMQ (reference sequence). This CDR3 is built from 17 residues. This chain's CDR3 is CASSRSGAGTGGGEQYF. The CDR3 DNA sequence: TGTGCCAGCAGCCGCTCAGGGGCCGGGACAGGGGGCGGCGAGCAGTACTTC.

This chain uses TRBV7-9 with TRBJ2-2; D is uncertain. Trimming pared 7 bases from V and 1 base from J, leaving 7 bases between. Germline assignment: CDR1 SEHNR and CDR2 FQNEAQ (reference sequence). The CDR3 runs to 13 residues. DNA for the CDR3: TGTGCCAGCACGACGGGGAACACCGGGGAGCTGTTTTTT. Amino acid sequence: CASTTGNTGELFF.

This chain uses TRBV5-5 with TRBJ1-1, with no clear D. The germline V gene has CDR1 SGHKS and CDR2 YYEKEE (reference sequence). There are 14 residues in the CDR3. Trimming took 0 bases from V and 4 from J, leaving 10 bases between them. The CDR3 reads CASSLAVLVTEAFF. The CDR3 DNA reads as TGTGCCAGCAGCTTGGCGGTCCTAGTCACTGAAGCTTTCTTT. The complete variable domain, with remaining parts taken from reference TRBV5-5 and TRBJ1-1, reads DAGVTQSPTHLIKTRGQQVTLRCSPISGHKSVSWYQQVLGQGPQFIFQYYEKEERGRGNFPDRFSARQFPNYSSELNVNALLLGDSALYLCASSLAVLVTEAFFGQGTRLTVV.

The CDR3 sequence is CASIGGRSTEAFF. The CDR3 coding sequence is TGTGCCAGTATCGGGGGACGGTCCACTGAAGCTTTCTTT. The rearrangement links TRBV19 to TRBJ1-1, with a weak D call TRBD1 (5 bases). CDR1 and CDR2 (germline): LNHDA, SQIVND (reference sequence). This CDR3 spans 13 amino acids. The germline V and J ends were trimmed by 7 bases and 4 bases, with 13 bases remaining between them. Looking up the rest from reference TRBV19 and TRBJ1-1 gives the full variable domain: DGGITQSPKYLFRKEGQNVTLSCEQNLNHDAMYWYRQDPGQGLRLIYYSQIVNDFQKGDIAEGYSVSREKKESFPLTVTSAQKNPTAFYLCASIGGRSTEAFFGQGTRLTVV.

The genes are TRBV6-5 and TRBJ1-4, with TRBD1 identical over 11 bases. V dropped 4 bases and J dropped 5; count of bases not matched to a gene: 0. The CDR3 is 14 residues long. Germline V gene sequence: CDR1 MNHEY, CDR2 SVGAGI. The CDR3 spells CASSWDRGNEKLFF. CDR3 in DNA: TGTGCCAGCAGTTGGGACAGGGGGAATGAAAAACTGTTTTTT.

The V gene is TRBV5-1, the J gene TRBJ2-7; 7 nucleotides align to TRBD1. Germline-derived CDR1 and CDR2 are SGHRS and YFSETQ. The CDR3 length is 15 residues. V was pared by 4 bases and J by 4 bases, with 11 bases of the junction left unmatched. The CDR3 DNA is TGCGCCAGCAGCCGACCCGACAGGGATGAGTACGAGCAGTACTTC. Its translation: CASSRPDRDEYEQYF.

This chain connects TRBV6-5 to TRBJ2-7; 8 positions match TRBD1. Looked up from germline, CDR1 is MNHEY and CDR2 is SVGAGI. This CDR3 has 15 amino acids. The V gene end was trimmed by 0 bases and the J gene end by 2 bases; junction bases not matched to a gene: 3. This chain's CDR3 is CASSYSGQDTYEQYF. The CDR3 DNA reads as TGTGCCAGCAGTTACTCGGGACAGGATACCTACGAGCAGTACTTC.

This clone was seen a single time. The rearrangement links TRBV14 to TRBJ1-2; 8 positions agree with TRBD1. This CDR3 has 15 amino acids. CDR1 is SGHDN, CDR2 FVKESK, per germline. V was clipped by 0 bases and J by 7 bases; unmatched bases: 7. The CDR3 nucleotides are TGTGCCAGCAGCCAAGACGTCAGGGGGCGGGCTGGCTACACCTTC. It yields the protein CASSQDVRGRAGYTF.

The V gene is TRBV6-1, the J gene TRBJ2-7; tentatively, D is TRBD2 (6 bases). V dropped 2 bases and J dropped 1 base, with 12 bases sitting between them. The CDR3 covers 15 residues. Germline V CDR1 and CDR2: MNHNS, SASEGT. CDR3 sequence reads: CASSEWRGSSYEQYF. In nucleotides, the CDR3 is TGTGCCAGCAGTGAATGGAGGGGCTCTTCCTACGAGCAGTACTTC.

J is TRBJ2-5 and V is TRBV21-1; the D call in the table, TRBD1, was not verified against the DNA. TRBV21-1 is classified as a pseudogene. The CDR3 runs to 8 residues. CDR3 DNA sequence: TGTGCCAGCAGCTACAAGTACTTC. This codes for CASSYKYF.

The CDR3 here is CASSYSGGPLVAEAFF. CDR3 nucleotide sequence: TGTGCCAGCAGTTACTCGGGAGGGCCCTTAGTGGCTGAAGCTTTCTTT. The chain uses TRBV6-5 and TRBJ1-1; D unclear. V lost 0 bases to trimming and J lost 6 bases, with 17 bases between them. This CDR3 is built from 16 residues. The germline CDR1 and CDR2 sequences are MNHEY and SVGAGI.

This chain connects TRBV6-1 to TRBJ2-3; maybe TRBD2 (5 bases). V was clipped by 7 bases and J by 0 bases, with 14 bases between them. CDR3 size: 15 residues. The germline V gene encodes CDR1 MNHNS and CDR2 SASEGT. This CDR3 is CASTLGISSTDTQYF. In DNA form, the CDR3 reads TGTGCCAGCACCCTCGGGATCTCTAGCACAGATACGCAGTATTTT.

V and J are TRBV28 and TRBJ1-1; weak D call: TRBD1 (5 bases). The ends were cut back, 8 bases at V and 8 bases at J, with 15 bases in the middle. The CDR3 sequence is 12 residues long. Germline lookup yields CDR1 MDHEN and CDR2 SYDVKM. CDR3 nucleotide sequence: TGTGCCAGCGGGGGGAGACCCTCCGAAGCTTTCTTT. It specifies CASGGRPSEAFF.

In its sample, this clone was seen once. The V and J genes are TRBV2 and TRBJ1-2; D unclear. This CDR3 comprises 11 residues. Germline-derived CDR1 and CDR2 are SNHLY and FYNNEI. V was clipped by 8 bases and J by 6 bases, with 10 bases between them. In DNA, the CDR3 is TGTGCCAGCTCCCTCGGGAATGGCTACACCTTC. This codes for CASSLGNGYTF.

This clone was seen just once. The rearrangement uses TRBV11-2 and TRBJ1-2; D not resolved. The V gene lost 5 bases and the J gene lost 4 bases, with 14 bases spanning the gap. Germline V CDR1 and CDR2: SGHAT, FQNNGV. There are 14 residues in the CDR3. The chain's CDR3 is CASSRPEGFYGYTF. CDR3 in DNA: TGTGCCAGCAGCCGCCCCGAGGGATTCTATGGCTACACCTTC.